This section outlines one T cell receptor (beta chain) sequence together with its context. Original handling: By means of reference gene primer amplification, nucleated cell counts were estimated. TCRdb's table, derived via immunoSEQ multiplex PCR, lists solely in-frame clones and lacks some. The V and J calls and clone size were taken over from that table, and D and trimming were inferred from the DNA. The repertoire holds 90,000 to 120,000 clones, more than 80% seen once, with approximately 4.9% in the top ten. The data derive from a study of blood T cell repertoires in COVID-19. Study information: From the United States, Italy and Spain came samples of acute and convalescent COVID-19. PBMCs, B-cell-depleted T cells, or T cells were the source of the cDNA or gDNA that made up the material.

The CDR3 loop spans 13 amino acids. Looked up from germline, CDR1 is MDHEN and CDR2 is SYDVKM. V lost 5 bases and J 5 bases, leaving 11 bases between the germline ends. The TCR originated in a man aged 40-49 years with active or convalescent COVID-19. The chain employs TRBV28 and TRBJ2-3; D is unclear. Sequencing used peripheral blood. The CDR3 reads CASSPHSGDTQYF. The CDR3 DNA sequence: TGTGCCAGCAGTCCTCACTCCGGAGATACGCAGTATTTT.